This T cell receptor (beta chain) comes out of a study of T cells in localized non-small cell lung cancer. Comments on this clone: What it recognizes is unknown.

Sequencing used immunoSEQ multiplex PCR; TCRdb keeps in-frame clones, though not all of them. The sample contains 75,000 to 95,000 clones, 87% of which appear only once. The length of the CDR3 is 14 residues. CDR1 and CDR2 from the germline V gene are SNHLY and FYNNEI. V dropped 6 bases and J dropped 5 bases, with 13 bases sitting between them. Study observations and caveats: Increased T cell density in blood showed an association with longer overall survival. Median detection of top 100 tumor clones in adjacent lung was around 57 clones.

This TCR derives from a man aged 40 to 70 with stage I squamous cell lung carcinoma. V is TRBV2 and J is TRBJ2-2, with D hard to call. This specimen consisted of peripheral blood, obtained before any cancer treatment. CDR3 DNA: TGTGCCAGCAGCCCCGAGTGGGCTACCGGGGAGCTGTTTTTT. It yields the protein CASSPEWATGELFF.